This TCR beta chain derives from a study of CXCR3-negative and CXCR3-positive naive CD8 T cells. In the study overall: Roughly 1.5 +/- 0.3 million TRB reads came from each library, giving about 135 million in total.

Per the germline V gene, CDR1 is SGHNT and CDR2 is YENEEA. The CDR3 length is 12 residues. Per CD8+ T cell subset, triplicate sorts of 300,000 cells each were done. Naive CD8+ T cells showed CD45RO-CCR7+CD27+CD95-. The method, 5' RACE with UMI labels, was used to prepare the TRB cDNA libraries. TCRdb reworked the 5' RACE reads into one entry per CDR3 protein, no DNA. The sample holds tens of thousands of distinct CDR3 sequences. Comments on this clonotype: The target antigen is unknown.

General study results and limits: CXCR3-positive naive cells had TRB CDR3s that were more hydrophobic than CXCR3-negative naive cells had. Naive cells used TRBV-TRBJ genes in much the same way whether CXCR3-negative or CXCR3-positive; memory cells did not.

This chain uses TRBV11-3 with TRBJ2-3. The sequence came from a human donor in good health. Some clones in this sample may be carry-over from other donors' samples. Input material: naive CXCR3+ CD8+ T cells from blood. Subset indicated: CD45RO-CCR7+CD27+CD95- naive CD8+ T cells expressing CXCR3 (TNR3+). The CDR3 spells CASSSEIDTQYF. The full variable domain, completed using reference TRBV11-3 and TRBJ2-3, is EAGVVQSPRYKIIEKKQPVAFWCNPISGHNTLYWYLQNLGQGPELLIRYENEEAVDDSQLPKDRFSAERLKGVDSTLKIQPAELGDSAVYLCASSSEIDTQYFGPGTRLTVL.